These 5 T cell receptor beta chains share one sample of origin, sequenced in a study of Graves' ophthalmopathy and Graves' hyperthyroidism. The authors amplified TCR beta CDR3 regions from RNA transcripts. Second-round multiplex PCR came after a first-round RT-PCR that employed HTBI primers. In TCRdb, the multiplex PCR reads were re-called with MiXCR into one record per CDR3 protein. Among 560,000 or so distinct CDR3 sequences listed, just under 40% were seen once. Material for sequencing was peripheral blood or thyroid tissue (not recorded which). The origin of the receptors is an adult man with Graves' hyperthyroidism.

The chain employs TRBV29-1 and TRBJ2-5; 9 bases align to TRBD1. Trimming removed 8 bases from V and 2 bases from J; junction bases left unmatched: 3. The CDR3 contains 12 residues. Germline CDR1 is SQVTM and CDR2 is ANQGSEA. In DNA form, the CDR3 reads TGCAGCCAGACAGGGGGACAAGAGACCCAGTACTTC. It is translated as CSQTGGQETQYF.

This clonotype was observed many times. The rearrangement links TRBV6-1 to TRBJ2-5; 9 positions agree with TRBD1. V was pared by 5 bases and J by 4 bases, with 14 bases of the junction left unmatched. The CDR3 totals 17 residues. Germline V lookup: CDR1 MNHNS, CDR2 SASEGT. The CDR3 DNA reads as TGTGCCAGCAGTCGAACCGGGACAGGGTATTGGGGAGAGACCCAGTACTTC. It encodes CASSRTGTGYWGETQYF.

The rearrangement links TRBV5-1 to TRBJ1-2, with D uncertain. The CDR3 consists of 12 residues. Looked up from germline, CDR1 is SGHRS and CDR2 is YFSETQ. Deletions cut 6 bases from V and 8 bases from J, with 14 bases between. The CDR3 coding sequence is TGCGCCAGCATGGGGTTTGGAACCGGCTACACCTTC. Encoded protein: CASMGFGTGYTF. The complete variable domain, with remaining parts taken from reference TRBV5-1 and TRBJ1-2, reads KAGVTQTPRYLIKTRGQQVTLSCSPISGHRSVSWYQQTPGQGLQFLFEYFSETQRNKGNFPGRFSGRQFSNSRSEMNVSTLELGDSALYLCASMGFGTGYTFGSGTRLTVV.

This clonotype was seen ten or more times. The chain has TRBV2 and TRBJ1-2; D is unresolved. V was pared by 7 bases and J by 8 bases, with 20 bases between. Germline V lookup: CDR1 SNHLY, CDR2 FYNNEI. The CDR3 sequence is 14 residues long. The chain's CDR3 is CASIKKAGPGGYTF. The CDR3 DNA reads as TGTGCCAGCATTAAGAAAGCCGGACCGGGAGGCTACACCTTC.

V usage is TRBV6-5 and J usage is TRBJ2-6, with 9 bases identical to TRBD1. V dropped 4 bases and J dropped 3; count of bases not matched to a gene: 10. CDR1 is MNHEY and CDR2 is SVGAGI in the germline V gene. The CDR3 contains 18 residues. CDR3 coding DNA: TGTGCCAGCAGTTCTGGGGACAGGGCCATCTTTGGGGCCAACGTCCTGACTTTC. Translated: CASSSGDRAIFGANVLTF.